This TCR beta chain was captured by sequencing in a study of blood T cell repertoires in COVID-19. Study-level background: Samples of COVID-19 (acute and convalescent) were obtained from the United States, Italy and Spain. Sample material is recorded as cDNA or gDNA derived from T cells, B-cell-depleted T cells, or PBMCs.

Germline CDR1 reads SGHRS; CDR2 reads YFSETQ. The CDR3 spans 15 residues. J was trimmed by 6 bases and V by 0 bases; bases with no gene match: 5. In the authors' workflow: Amplification from reference gene primers served as the basis for estimated nucleated cell counts. Here immunoSEQ multiplex PCR was the method, and the copy in TCRdb shows in-frame clones only, minus some. V and J calls plus clone size are reproduced from that table; the DNA served to infer D and trimming. The data hold some 95,000 clones, with approximately 86% observed a single time. Sequencing was carried out using peripheral blood. This clonotype was obtained from a man at least 80 years old with active or convalescent COVID-19. The V gene is TRBV5-1, the J gene TRBJ2-2, with TRBD2 matching over 7 bases. The CDR3 sequence is CASSLDGGSAGELFF. CDR3 DNA sequence: TGCGCCAGCAGCTTGGACGGGGGGTCCGCCGGGGAGCTGTTTTTT.